The TCR beta chain described here comes from a study of T cell responses to AZD1222 COVID-19 vaccine. Study outcomes and limitations: Vaccine-associated CD4 TCRs ranged over spike, dominating at 160-218 and 743-854. Targeting of unmutated variant regions was reportedly seen in nearly half of spike-specific TCRs. White British ancestry dominated among donors, who included more females, and clonal diversity was possibly underestimated.

Profiling relied on immunoSEQ multiplex PCR, and the TCRdb table lists in-frame clones only, not all of them. The table has 100,000 to 150,000 clones, around nine tenths seen once. With V trimmed by 0 bases and J by 1 base, 5 bases remained unmatched. CDR3 size: 16 residues. Looked up from germline, CDR1 is MNHEY and CDR2 is SVGEGT. Turning to this clone: The antigen remains unidentified.

This TCR was recovered from an adult who received the AZD1222 COVID-19 vaccine. V usage is TRBV6-2 or TRBV6-3 and J usage is TRBJ2-7; 8 bases line up with TRBD1. The sample was peripheral blood, taken 28 days after the second AZD1222 dose. The CDR3 is CASSYSRTGRSYEQYF. The CDR3 bases are TGTGCCAGCAGTTACTCGAGGACAGGGCGATCCTACGAGCAGTACTTC.